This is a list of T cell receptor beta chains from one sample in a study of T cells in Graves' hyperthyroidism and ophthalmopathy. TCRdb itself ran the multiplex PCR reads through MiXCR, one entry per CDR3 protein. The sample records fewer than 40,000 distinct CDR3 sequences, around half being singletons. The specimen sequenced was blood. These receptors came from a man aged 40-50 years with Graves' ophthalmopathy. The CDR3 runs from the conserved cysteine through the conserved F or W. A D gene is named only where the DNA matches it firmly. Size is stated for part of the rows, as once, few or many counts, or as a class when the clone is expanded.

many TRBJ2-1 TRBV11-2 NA CASSLSYEQFF TGTGCCAGCAGCTTATCGTATGAGCAGTTCTTC
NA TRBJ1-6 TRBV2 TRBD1 CASSPDRGRRSPLHF TGTGCCAGCAGCCCGGACAGGGGTCGTCGGTCACCCCTCCACTTT
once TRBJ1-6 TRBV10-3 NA CAISEWGSGSPLHF TGTGCCATCAGTGAGTGGGGTTCCGGTTCACCCCTCCACTTT
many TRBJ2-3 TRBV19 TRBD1 CASRAHPRDRGRSNTDTQYF TGTGCCAGTAGAGCACATCCTAGGGACAGGGGGCGTTCTAACACAGATACGCAGTATTTT
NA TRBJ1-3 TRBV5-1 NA CASSALKGNAIYF TGCGCCAGCAGCGCGTTGAAGGGAAACGCCATATATTTT
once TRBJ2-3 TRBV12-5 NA CASGSAVGVWGTDTQYF TGTGCTAGTGGCTCGGCCGTAGGGGTTTGGGGCACAGATACGCAGTATTTT
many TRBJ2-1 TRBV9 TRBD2 CASSVGTSGRNNEQFF TGTGCCAGCAGCGTTGGGACTAGCGGGAGGAACAATGAGCAGTTCTTC
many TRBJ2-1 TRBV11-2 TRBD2 CASSLEGLADYNEQFF TGTGCCAGCAGCTTAGAGGGCCTAGCGGACTACAATGAGCAGTTCTTC
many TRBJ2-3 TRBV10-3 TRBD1 CAIRRPGQGLDTQYF TGTGCCATCAGGCGGCCGGGACAGGGGTTAGATACGCAGTATTTT
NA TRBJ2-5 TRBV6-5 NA CASSQERIVTQYF TGTGCCAGCAGCCAAGAGAGGATAGTGACCCAGTACTTC
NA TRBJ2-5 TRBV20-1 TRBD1 CSAQAGTGGQETQYF TGCAGTGCCCAAGCGGGGACAGGGGGCCAAGAGACCCAGTACTTC
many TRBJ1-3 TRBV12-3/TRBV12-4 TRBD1 CASSLRTGIGNTIYF TGTGCCAGCAGTCTTCGGACAGGGATTGGAAACACCATATATTTT
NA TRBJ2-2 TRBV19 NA CASPGSPLFF TGTGCCAGCCCCGGTTCCCCACTGTTTTTT
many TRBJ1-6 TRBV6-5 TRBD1 CASSRQGHITSYNSPLHF TGTGCCAGCAGTCGACAGGGCCACATTACCTCCTATAATTCACCCCTCCACTTT
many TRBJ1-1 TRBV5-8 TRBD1 CASSLNLGGQEAFF TGTGCCAGCAGCTTGAATCTTGGGGGACAGGAAGCTTTCTTT
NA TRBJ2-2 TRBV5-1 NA CASRRGGTTGELFF TGCGCCAGCAGAAGGGGAGGTACTACCGGGGAGCTGTTTTTT
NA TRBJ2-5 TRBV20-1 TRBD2 CSARDRTSGQETQYF TGCAGTGCTAGAGATAGGACTAGCGGCCAAGAGACCCAGTACTTC
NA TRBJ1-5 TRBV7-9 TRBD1 CASSLPGTVYEHF TGTGCCAGCAGCTTACCGGGGACAGTCTACGAGCATTTT
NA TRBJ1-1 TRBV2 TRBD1 CACRRDRARGTEAFF TGTGCCTGCAGAAGGGACAGGGCTCGGGGCACTGAAGCTTTCTTT
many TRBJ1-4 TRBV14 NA CASSQDMWAANEKLFF TGTGCCAGCAGCCAAGATATGTGGGCAGCTAACGAAAAACTGTTTTTT
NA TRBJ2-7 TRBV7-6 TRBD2 CASSPGLAGGLSTYEQYF TGTGCCAGCAGCCCGGGACTAGCGGGAGGCCTTTCAACCTACGAGCAGTACTTC
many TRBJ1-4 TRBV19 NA CASSIGGENRSAQKLFF TGTGCCAGTAGTATAGGGGGGGAGAATCGATCGGCTCAAAAACTGTTTTTT
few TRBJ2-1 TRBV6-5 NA CASTLGNEQFF TGTGCCAGCACTCTAGGCAATGAGCAGTTCTTC
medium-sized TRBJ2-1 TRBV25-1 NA CASSDSKRNEQFF TGTGCCAGCAGTGACTCCAAGCGGAACGAGCAGTTCTTC
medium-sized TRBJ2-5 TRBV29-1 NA CSVVKQGGYQETQYF TGCAGCGTTGTTAAACAGGGGGGGTACCAAGAGACCCAGTACTTC
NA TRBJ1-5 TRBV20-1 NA CSAIGEGRRDQPQHF TGCAGTGCTATAGGTGAGGGGAGGAGGGATCAGCCCCAGCATTTT
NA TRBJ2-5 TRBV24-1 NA CATSDGGRETQYF TGTGCCACCAGTGACGGGGGCCGAGAGACCCAGTACTTC
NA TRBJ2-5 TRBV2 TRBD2 CASRARTSGGVLYF TGTGCCAGCAGGGCTAGGACTAGCGGGGGGGTCCTGTACTTC
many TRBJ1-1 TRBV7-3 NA CASSPVGTQNTEAFF TGTGCCAGCAGCCCGGTCGGGACACAGAACACTGAAGCTTTCTTT
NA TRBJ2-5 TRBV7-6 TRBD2 CASSPGGGQETQYF TGTGCCAGCAGCCCGGGGGGAGGGCAAGAGACCCAATACTTC
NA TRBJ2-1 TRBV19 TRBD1 CASSIADRAYNEQFF TGTGCCAGTAGTATAGCGGACAGGGCCTACAATGAGCAGTTCTTC
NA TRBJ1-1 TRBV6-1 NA CAPRPGEQHTEAFF TGTGCCCCCAGGCCTGGGGAACAGCACACTGAAGCTTTCTTT
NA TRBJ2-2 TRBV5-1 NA CTSSFSGGRNTGELFF TGCACCAGCAGCTTCAGTGGGGGAAGGAACACCGGGGAGCTGTTTTTT
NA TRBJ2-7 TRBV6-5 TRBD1 CASSGTGGPEQYF TGTGCCAGCAGCGGGACAGGGGGCCCCGAGCAGTACTTC
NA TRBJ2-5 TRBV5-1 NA CASSSGETQYF TGCGCCAGCAGCTCCGGGGAGACCCAGTACTTC
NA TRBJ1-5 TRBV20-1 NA CSARETGGGGQPQHF TGCAGTGCTAGAGAGACGGGGGGAGGAGGTCAGCCCCAGCATTTT
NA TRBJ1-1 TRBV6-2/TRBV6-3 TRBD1 CANGDPLQGEIDAFF TGTGCCAACGGTGATCCATTACAGGGGGAAATCGACGCTTTCTTT
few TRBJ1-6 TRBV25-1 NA CASSGGFSSYNSPLHF TGTGCCAGCAGTGGGGGATTTAGCTCCTATAATTCACCCCTCCACTTT
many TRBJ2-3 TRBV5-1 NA CASSGGAGLAPSTDTQYF TGCGCCAGCAGCGGAGGGGCGGGCCTAGCCCCCAGCACAGATACGCAGTATTTT